This passage covers 20 T cell receptor beta chains from one sample sequenced in a study of cytomegalovirus exposure and HLA in healthy donors. Produced via immunoSEQ multiplex PCR; TCRdb's table is partial and in-frame only. Altogether approximately 300,000 clones are present, about 90% being singletons, with the ten largest covering approximately 1.2%. The sample consisted of PBMCs. These receptors were taken from a woman in her twenties or thirties in good health and CMV-seropositive.

This clone came up a few times. The V call is TRBV27, the J call TRBJ2-3; D not resolved. Between the trimmed V and J ends, which lost 3 bases and 3 bases, there was a span of 7 bases. The CDR3 extends over 13 amino acids. Germline values: CDR1 MNHEY, CDR2 SMNVEV (reference sequence). The CDR3 DNA reads as TGTGCCAGCAGTTTCAGCCGAACAGATACGCAGTATTTT. It is translated as CASSFSRTDTQYF.

This chain's CDR3 is CASSPWIAGYEQYF. The CDR3 DNA follows: TGTGCCAGCAGCCCCTGGATAGCGGGTTACGAGCAGTACTTC. The J gene is TRBJ2-7, the V gene TRBV14; 7 nucleotides agree with TRBD2. The CDR3 consists of 14 residues. Germline V gives CDR1 SGHDN, CDR2 FVKESK. The V segment lost 4 bases and the J segment 4 bases; nucleotides outside the gene matches: 7. Filled out from reference TRBV14 and TRBJ2-7, the complete variable domain reads EAGVTQFPSHSVIEKGQTVTLRCDPISGHDNLYWYRRVMGKEIKFLLHFVKESKQDESGMPNNRFLAERTGGTYSTLKVQPAELEDSGVYFCASSPWIAGYEQYFGPGTRLTVT.

This chain connects TRBV2 to TRBJ2-7; 8 positions agree with TRBD1. The CDR3 is made up of 13 amino acids. Germline V gene data show CDR1 as SNHLY and CDR2 as FYNNEI. V shed 6 bases, J shed 7 bases, and the junction held 8 bases outside the gene matches. This CDR3 reads CASRPGTGVEQYF. The CDR3 bases are TGTGCCAGCAGACCCGGGACAGGTGTGGAGCAGTACTTC.

The rearrangement links TRBV7-2 to TRBJ2-6; no firm D call. This CDR3 spans 16 amino acids. CDR1 is SGHTA and CDR2 is FQGNSA in the germline V gene. V was clipped by 1 base and J by 10 bases, with 17 bases between them. In nucleotides, the CDR3 is TGTGCCAGCAGCTTAGTCTCAGTTGGGCAGACTAACGTCCTGACTTTC. Translating gives CASSLVSVGQTNVLTF.

The chain joins TRBV9 to TRBJ2-7; 7 bases map to TRBD1. The CDR3 is 15 amino acids. Unmatched junction bases numbered 8, after V lost 0 bases and J lost 5 bases. Germline CDR1 reads SGDLS; CDR2 reads YYNGEE. The CDR3 is CASSVEGTEVDEQYF. The CDR3 nucleotides read TGTGCCAGCAGCGTAGAGGGGACAGAAGTCGACGAGCAGTACTTC. The full variable domain, with the rest looked up from reference TRBV9 and TRBJ2-7, is DSGVTQTPKHLITATGQRVTLRCSPRSGDLSVYWYQQSLDQGLQFLIQYYNGEERAKGNILERFSAQQFPDLHSELNLSSLELGDSALYFCASSVEGTEVDEQYFGPGTRLTVT.

This rearrangement joins TRBV4-1 to TRBJ1-1; no reliable D call. Between the trimmed V and J ends, which lost 1 base and 1 base, there was a span of 7 bases. This CDR3 is built from 14 residues. From germline, CDR1 is MGHRA and CDR2 YSYEKL. CDR3 nucleotides: TGCGCCAGCAGCCAAGGGGCAAGGAACACTGAAGCTTTCTTT. Translation gives CASSQGARNTEAFF.

V gene TRBV29-1 combines with J gene TRBJ1-1, with TRBD1 as a possible D gene (5 bases). This CDR3 spans 13 amino acids. CDR1 and CDR2 (germline): SQVTM, ANQGSEA. V lost 5 bases and J 7 bases, leaving 17 bases between the germline ends. CDR3: CSVSWSRVGEAFF. CDR3 nucleotide sequence: TGCAGCGTTTCCTGGTCCAGGGTGGGTGAAGCTTTCTTT.

The V gene is TRBV4-3, the J gene TRBJ1-1; D is undetermined. Trimming shortened V by 5 bases and J by 0 bases, and 10 bases separated the two germline ends. This CDR3 has 14 amino acids. The germline gives CDR1 LGHNA, CDR2 YSLEER. The CDR3 sequence: CASSELRMNTEAFF. CDR3 DNA: TGCGCCAGCAGCGAGCTTAGGATGAACACTGAAGCTTTCTTT.

This clone is a singleton in its sample. The V call is TRBV6-5, the J call TRBJ2-7; D might be TRBD2 (5 bases). CDR1 and CDR2 (germline): MNHEY, SVGAGI. Trimming left V 6 bases short and J 5 bases short, with 20 bases between. The CDR3 contains 15 residues. The CDR3 protein is CASSLRVVALHEQYF. CDR3 nucleotides: TGTGCCAGCAGCCTACGCGTTGTAGCGCTCCACGAGCAGTACTTC.

This clone has only a few counts. The genes are TRBV6-5 and TRBJ1-6; no clear D. V was clipped by 1 base and J by 1 base, with 5 bases between them. The germline CDR1 and CDR2 sequences are MNHEY and SVGAGI. The CDR3 is 15 residues long. DNA of the CDR3: TGTGCCAGCAGTTACTTGGGATCCTATAATTCACCCCTCCACTTT. This codes for CASSYLGSYNSPLHF.

CDR3 protein: CASSSPGQTYEQYF. In DNA form, the CDR3 reads TGTGCCAGCAGCTCACCGGGACAGACCTACGAGCAGTACTTC. V usage is TRBV13 and J usage is TRBJ2-7, with TRBD1 identical over 7 bases. Trimming removed 4 bases from V and 2 bases from J; junction bases left unmatched: 5. Germline V gene lookup returns CDR1 PRHDT and CDR2 FYEKMQ (reference sequence). The CDR3 is made up of 14 amino acids.

This clone was picked up many times. This sequence joins TRBV5-6 and TRBJ2-3; D is ambiguous. Per germline, CDR1 SGHDT and CDR2 YYEEEE. This CDR3 spans 14 amino acids. V shed 0 bases and J shed 0 bases, with 5 bases lying between them. CDR3 coding DNA: TGTGCCAGCAGCTTGGGTTCCAGCACAGATACGCAGTATTTT. Its translation: CASSLGSSTDTQYF.

CDR3 sequence (DNA): TGTGCCAGCAACTCCCTACTAGTTCCCCTAGGGGAGCAGTACTTC. This encodes CASNSLLVPLGEQYF. The rearrangement joins TRBV7-8 to TRBJ2-7; tentative D call: TRBD2 (5 bases). Per the germline V gene, CDR1 is SGHVS and CDR2 is FQNEAQ. The CDR3 contains 15 residues. V shed 7 bases and J shed 7 bases, with 23 bases lying between them.

The chain couples TRBV2 to TRBJ2-7, with TRBD2 matching 12 bases. The ends lost 3 bases at V and 4 bases at J; junction bases unmatched: 7. The CDR3 is made up of 16 amino acids. The germline V gene encodes CDR1 SNHLY and CDR2 FYNNEI. The CDR3 region has the DNA TGTGCCAGCAGTGACAGCACTAGCGGGAGGTGGTACGAGCAGTACTTC. Protein sequence: CASSDSTSGRWYEQYF.

This chain uses TRBV28 with TRBJ2-2, with D possibly matching TRBD1 (6 bases). Per germline, CDR1 MDHEN and CDR2 SYDVKM. The V end lost 6 bases, the J end lost 0 bases, and 11 bases lay between the germline ends. CDR3 length: 15 residues. CDR3 DNA sequence: TGTGCCAGCAGGACGGGACAAACGAACACCGGGGAGCTGTTTTTT. This encodes CASRTGQTNTGELFF.

This clone was seen a single time. This chain uses TRBV7-3 with TRBJ2-1, with 16 positions matching TRBD2. This CDR3 contains 16 residues. The junction had 13 bases not matched to a gene; V was cut back by 5 bases and J by 15 bases. The germline CDR1 and CDR2 sequences are SGHTA and FQGTGA. The CDR3 spells CASSARPGLAGGYLFF. The CDR3 DNA follows: TGTGCCAGCAGCGCACGCCCGGGACTAGCGGGAGGGTATCTGTTCTTC.

This clone was found once. The V and J genes are TRBV29-1 and TRBJ2-2; weak D call: TRBD2 (7 bases). The CDR3 contains 13 residues. Trimming removed 5 bases from V and 3 bases from J, with 10 bases in between. Germline CDR1 SQVTM, CDR2 ANQGSEA. CDR3 sequence: CSVLGGDTGELFF. DNA of the CDR3: TGCAGCGTTCTAGGGGGGGACACCGGGGAGCTGTTTTTT.

This chain joins TRBV9 and TRBJ2-1; no clear D gene. The ends were cut back, 4 bases at V and 5 bases at J, with 10 bases in the middle. The CDR3 runs 13 residues. The germline gives CDR1 SGDLS, CDR2 YYNGEE. The CDR3 reads CASSSSRDNEQFF. The CDR3 region has the DNA TGTGCCAGCAGCAGTAGTAGGGACAATGAGCAGTTCTTC.

The chain links TRBV4-1 to TRBJ2-1, with TRBD2 matching over 12 bases. Germline V gives CDR1 MGHRA, CDR2 YSYEKL. The CDR3 runs 15 residues. J was trimmed by 6 bases and V by 4 bases; bases with no gene match: 4. CDR3 protein: CASSPSGLAGNEQFF. CDR3 DNA sequence: TGCGCCAGCAGCCCCTCGGGACTAGCGGGCAATGAGCAGTTCTTC.

This clone was recorded once. The rearrangement links TRBV9 to TRBJ2-7, with D possibly matching TRBD2 (6 bases). This CDR3 spans 17 amino acids. Germline V gives CDR1 SGDLS, CDR2 YYNGEE. Deletions cut 3 bases from V and 3 bases from J, with 22 bases between. In nucleotides, the CDR3 is TGTGCCAGCAGCGCATCCGGAGGACTGGCGGGACTCTACGAGCAGTACTTC. As protein: CASSASGGLAGLYEQYF. Looking up the rest from reference TRBV9 and TRBJ2-7 gives the full variable domain: DSGVTQTPKHLITATGQRVTLRCSPRSGDLSVYWYQQSLDQGLQFLIQYYNGEERAKGNILERFSAQQFPDLHSELNLSSLELGDSALYFCASSASGGLAGLYEQYFGPGTRLTVT.